A selection of T cell receptor beta chains follows, all from one sample in a study of blood T cell repertoires in COVID-19. TCRdb's table, derived via immunoSEQ multiplex PCR, lists solely in-frame clones and lacks some. The table lists 40,000 to 55,000 clones, 65% to 90% of them singletons, with around 8% in the top ten. Sample: peripheral blood. The source is a human donor in a cohort sampled during active COVID-19. CDR3s include the opening cysteine and the closing phenylalanine or tryptophan. The D gene is left open where the match is weak. Not all rows give a size; the values are once, few, many and, for expanded clones, a class.

len	v_gene	abundance	d_gene	j_gene	CDR3nt	CDR3aa
15	TRBV21-1	-	-	TRBJ2-7	TGTGCCAGCAGCAAAACCGACAATGGCTATCACGAGCAGTACTTC	CASSKTDNGYHEQYF
15	TRBV5-4	-	TRBD2	TRBJ2-7	TGTGCCAGCAGCCCTGGTCCTAGCGGCAACTACGAGCAGTACTTC	CASSPGPSGNYEQYF
15	TRBV28	-	TRBD1	TRBJ1-2	TGTGCCAGCAGTGCGAAGACAGGGAGAGGCTATGGCTACACCTTC	CASSAKTGRGYGYTF
15	TRBV5-8	-	-	TRBJ2-5	TGTGCCAGCAGCTTGGGTCGCGGAGCTTGGGAGACCCAGTACTTC	CASSLGRGAWETQYF
14	TRBV6-4	-	TRBD1	TRBJ2-2	TGTGCCAGCAGGGACAGGGGCGACACCGGGGAGCTGTTTTTT	CASRDRGDTGELFF
15	TRBV30	-	TRBD1	TRBJ2-5	TGTGCCTGGAGTGAGAGGCGGACAGGCCAAGAGACCCAGTACTTC	CAWSERRTGQETQYF
14	TRBV11-3	-	-	TRBJ1-2	TGTGCCAGCAGCTTATCGGCAGGTCTCTATGGCTACACCTTC	CASSLSAGLYGYTF
13	TRBV7-2	-	-	TRBJ1-4	TGTGCCAGCAGCTTAACATCCCGAGAAAAACTGTTTTTT	CASSLTSREKLFF
15	TRBV10-3	-	-	TRBJ2-3	TGTGCCATCAAGCCGGCGGCCACTAGCACAGATACGCAGTATTTT	CAIKPAATSTDTQYF
13	TRBV29-1	-	TRBD2	TRBJ2-2	TGCAGCGTGGCGGGAGGCACCACCGGGGAGCTGTTTTTT	CSVAGGTTGELFF
15	TRBV12-2	-	-	TRBJ1-2	TGTGCAAGTCGCTTGGGACAGCTTCTCTTCTATGGCTACACCTTC	CASRLGQLLFYGYTF
14	TRBV2	-	TRBD1	TRBJ1-1	TGTGCCAGCATCTCCGGACAGGGGGCAACTGAAGCTTTCTTT	CASISGQGATEAFF
12	TRBV30	-	-	TRBJ1-1	TGTGCCTGGAAAAGGACAGAGACTGAAGCTTTCTTT	CAWKRTETEAFF
14	TRBV5-4	-	-	TRBJ1-1	TGTGCCAGCAGCTATCAGGGGCTCAGGGCTGAAGCTTTCTTT	CASSYQGLRAEAFF
15	TRBV7-2	once	TRBD1	TRBJ2-7	TGTGCCAGCAGCTTATATGGACAGGGCTCCTACGAGCAGTACTTC	CASSLYGQGSYEQYF